The sequence of this T cell receptor (beta chain) was determined in a study of blood T cell repertoires in COVID-19. At the level of the study: From T cells, B-cell-depleted T cells, or PBMCs came the material, which was cDNA or gDNA.

TCRdb's table, derived via immunoSEQ multiplex PCR, lists solely in-frame clones and lacks some. The repertoire holds 190,000 or so clones, more than 70% seen once, with approximately 3% in the top ten. V lost 7 bases and J lost 4; bases outside the gene matches: 4. Germline CDR1 is MDHEN and CDR2 is SYDVKM. The CDR3 loop spans 13 amino acids. The receptor comes from a woman of 80 years or more with active or convalescent COVID-19. This sequence joins TRBV28 and TRBJ1-2; TRBD1 matches at 9 bases. Sequencing was performed on peripheral blood. CDR3 in amino acids: CASNPGQGYGYTF. CDR3 bases: TGTGCCAGCAACCCGGGACAGGGCTATGGCTACACCTTC.